A selection of T cell receptor beta chains follows, all from one sample in a study of blood T cells in healthy people across ages. TCRdb reprocessed the 5' RACE reads via MiXCR and lists one record per CDR3 protein. The sample yields roughly 700,000 distinct CDR3 sequences, 45% to 50% seen once. Material for sequencing was blood. The receptors were gathered from a woman between 55 and 75 years old in good health. Each CDR3 is given with its conserved first and last residue. Each record gives: J gene, V gene, CDR3 protein.

TRBJ2-1,TRBV24-1,CATSVPGQKNNEQFF
TRBJ2-5,TRBV2,CASSEVEETQYF
TRBJ1-2,TRBV12-3/TRBV12-4,CANSRAGPIYGYTF
TRBJ2-1,TRBV5-1,CASSRKPGTSGTDSYNEQFF
TRBJ2-3,TRBV2,CASNVAGGDTQYF
TRBJ2-1,TRBV14,CASTQGVRDEQFF
TRBJ1-2,TRBV28,CASSRDGPRSTF
TRBJ2-1,TRBV5-1,CASSQTSFSYNEQFF
TRBJ2-1,TRBV4-3,CASSQGAAGGAGNEQFF
TRBJ2-1,TRBV24-1,CATSVVGGRNEQFF
-,TRBV4-1,CASSQAGTSAYEQYF
TRBJ1-5,TRBV12-3/TRBV12-4,CASSLGGTINQPQHF
TRBJ1-2,TRBV5-1,CASSLDGTSEGYTF
TRBJ2-3,TRBV28,CASSLWRMGQGSDTQYF
TRBJ2-3,TRBV28,CASRDLQGPDTQYF
TRBJ1-1,TRBV20-1,CSARDRVGNTEAFF
TRBJ1-1,TRBV28,CAVQLGSIAEAFF
TRBJ2-7,TRBV20-1,CSARATSGTVKNEQYF
TRBJ2-2,TRBV4-2,CASSQPTTSGGTGELFF
TRBJ1-2,TRBV6-2/TRBV6-3,CASSYGQGAFGYTF
TRBJ2-1,TRBV20-1,CSASSGRSYNEQFF
TRBJ2-2,TRBV18,CASSPPLVTGELFF
TRBJ2-5,TRBV12-3/TRBV12-4,CASSFQLHNEQYF
TRBJ2-6,TRBV12-3/TRBV12-4,CANGLSGSGANVLTF